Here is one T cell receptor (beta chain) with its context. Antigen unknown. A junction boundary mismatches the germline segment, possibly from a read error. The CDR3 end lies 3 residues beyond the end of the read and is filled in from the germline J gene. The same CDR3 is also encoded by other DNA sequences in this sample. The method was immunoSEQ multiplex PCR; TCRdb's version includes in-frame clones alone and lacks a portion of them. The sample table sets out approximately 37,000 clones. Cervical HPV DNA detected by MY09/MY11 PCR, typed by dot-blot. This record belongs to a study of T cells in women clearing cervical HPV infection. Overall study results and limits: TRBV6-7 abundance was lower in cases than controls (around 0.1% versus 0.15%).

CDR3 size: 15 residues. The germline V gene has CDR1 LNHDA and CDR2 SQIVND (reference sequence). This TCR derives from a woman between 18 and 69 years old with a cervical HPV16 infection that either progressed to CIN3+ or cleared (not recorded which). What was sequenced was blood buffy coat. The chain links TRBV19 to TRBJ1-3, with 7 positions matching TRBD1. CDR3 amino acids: CASSIPTGSGNTIYF. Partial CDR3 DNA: TGTGCCAGTAGTATCCCGACAGGGAGTGGAAACACT.